A single sample is the source of the 21 T cell receptor beta chains below, sequenced in a study of blood T cell repertoires in COVID-19. Data came from immunoSEQ multiplex PCR; TCRdb stores just in-frame clones and leaves some out. The sample has roughly 230,000 clones; 75% to 85% are singletons. Specimen: peripheral blood. Receptor source: a human donor in a cohort sampled during active COVID-19.

The CDR3 DNA follows: TGTGCCAGTAGTATCCTAGCGGGGGCCTCCTACGAGCAGTACTTC. It is translated as CASSILAGASYEQYF. This chain uses TRBV19 with TRBJ2-7; 10 nucleotides align to TRBD2. Germline V CDR1 and CDR2: LNHDA, SQIVND (reference sequence). The CDR3 loop spans 15 amino acids. J lost 0 bases, V lost 3 bases, and 2 bases had no gene match.

J is TRBJ2-7 and V is TRBV11-3; 12 nucleotides align to TRBD2. This CDR3 has 15 amino acids. V lost 5 bases and J lost 7; bases outside the gene matches: 9. Germline V gene data show CDR1 as SGHNT and CDR2 as YENEEA. The CDR3 reads CASSRETSGSSEQYF. In DNA, the CDR3 is TGTGCCAGCAGCCGCGAGACTAGCGGGAGTAGTGAGCAGTACTTC.

The chain combines TRBV29-1 with TRBJ2-2; TRBD2 aligns across 8 bases. V was pared by 6 bases and J by 6 bases, with 9 bases of the junction left unmatched. Germline V gene data show CDR1 as SQVTM and CDR2 as ANQGSEA. The CDR3 is 14 residues long. CDR3 in DNA: TGCAGCGTGATGACTAGCGAATGGTCCGGGGAGCTGTTTTTT. Translating it yields CSVMTSEWSGELFF.

The chain is built from TRBV19 and TRBJ2-5; D is unresolved. This CDR3 is built from 13 residues. Looked up from germline, CDR1 is LNHDA and CDR2 is SQIVND (reference sequence). V gave up 4 bases and J gave up 0 bases, with 6 bases separating them. The CDR3 DNA sequence: TGTGCCAGTAGTAGGGCGTACCAAGAGACCCAGTACTTC. Translating gives CASSRAYQETQYF.

The chain uses TRBV4-1 and TRBJ1-4, with D possibly TRBD1 on 6 matching bases. V shed 4 bases and J shed 6 bases, with 12 bases lying between them. The CDR3 extends over 14 amino acids. The germline V gene has CDR1 MGHRA and CDR2 YSYEKL. In nucleotides, the CDR3 is TGCGCCAGCAGCCGGGACATAGGGGATGAAAAACTGTTTTTT. This sequence encodes CASSRDIGDEKLFF.

The chain is built from TRBV29-1 and TRBJ2-2; D may be TRBD2 (6 bases). The CDR3 is 13 amino acids. The ends were cut back, 4 bases at V and 1 base at J, with 7 bases in the middle. Germline lookup yields CDR1 SQVTM and CDR2 ANQGSEA. The CDR3 loop reads CSVGRGNTGELFF. The CDR3 DNA follows: TGCAGCGTTGGGCGGGGGAACACCGGGGAGCTGTTTTTT.

The chain joins TRBV5-5 to TRBJ2-3, with D possibly TRBD2 on 5 matching bases. CDR3 length: 15 residues. Germline CDR1 reads SGHKS; CDR2 reads YYEKEE (reference sequence). V was trimmed by 4 bases and J by 2 bases, leaving 14 bases between them. The CDR3: CASSLDSTVTDTQYF. The CDR3 DNA is TGTGCCAGCAGCCTGGACTCTACAGTCACAGATACGCAGTATTTT.

This rearrangement joins TRBV6-6 to TRBJ2-1, with 8 bases aligning to TRBD1. The CDR3 extends over 16 amino acids. CDR1 MNHNY and CDR2 SVGAGI come from the germline V gene (reference sequence). The J segment lost 0 bases and the V segment lost 2 bases, leaving 3 bases of the junction unmatched. The CDR3 reads CASSYSQGASYNEQFF. CDR3 coding DNA: TGTGCCAGCAGTTACAGCCAGGGGGCCTCCTACAATGAGCAGTTCTTC.

This clone was recorded only once. The rearrangement uses TRBV7-9 and TRBJ2-7, with 8 bases aligning to TRBD1. Germline trimming cut 5 bases from V and 2 bases from J; bases unmatched to any gene: 11. In germline, CDR1 is SEHNR, CDR2 FQNEAQ (reference sequence). The CDR3 consists of 16 residues. CDR3 sequence reads: CASSESRGQGTYEQYF. The CDR3 DNA follows: TGTGCCAGCAGCGAATCCCGAGGACAGGGAACCTACGAGCAGTACTTC.

As DNA, the CDR3 is TGTGCCAGCAGCCCAGGGACAGAGTATGGCTACACCTTC. This translates into CASSPGTEYGYTF. J is TRBJ1-2 and V is TRBV5-6; 7 bases map to TRBD1. This CDR3 is 13 amino acids long. Germline assignment: CDR1 SGHDT and CDR2 YYEEEE. The trim removed 4 bases at V and 5 bases at J, leaving 5 bases unmatched.

This chain connects TRBV30 to TRBJ1-1; 8 nucleotides align to TRBD1. The J segment lost 9 bases and the V segment lost 6 bases, leaving 6 bases of the junction unmatched. The length of the CDR3 is 11 residues. Germline CDR1 is GTSNPN and CDR2 is SVGIG (reference sequence). CDR3 coding DNA: TGTGCCTGCAACACCAGGGGGCAAGCTTTCTTT. This gives the protein CACNTRGQAFF.

The V gene is TRBV10-2, the J gene TRBJ1-2, with D hard to call. Trimming pared 2 bases from V and 7 bases from J, leaving 8 bases between. The CDR3 extends over 12 amino acids. CDR1 WSHSY and CDR2 SAAADI come from the germline V gene. The DNA of the CDR3 is TGCGCCAGCAGTGAGCCGCGTGGTGGCTACACCTTC. It specifies CASSEPRGGYTF.

The CDR3 DNA reads TGTGCCAGCTCCCCCGCGGGGCCAGGGTATAATTCACCCCTCCACTTT. Amino acid sequence: CASSPAGPGYNSPLHF. This chain links TRBV18 with TRBJ1-6, with D perhaps TRBD1 (5 bases). The V end lost 6 bases, the J end lost 4 bases, and 16 bases lay between the germline ends. The CDR3 contains 16 residues. Germline V gene data show CDR1 as KGHSH and CDR2 as LQKENI.

This clone was seen only a few times. This rearrangement joins TRBV6-1 to TRBJ1-6; no firm D call. The CDR3 has 16 amino acids. Germline CDR1 and CDR2: MNHNS and SASEGT. V was clipped by 2 bases and J by 7 bases, with 15 bases between them. DNA for the CDR3: TGTGCCAGCAGTGAACGCGGGTCAGATAAGAATTCACCCCTCCACTTT. It is translated as CASSERGSDKNSPLHF.

The chain employs TRBV10-3 and TRBJ2-7; 12 nucleotides align to TRBD2. Germline V lookup: CDR1 ENHRY, CDR2 SYGVKD. The CDR3 length is 17 residues. V lost 2 bases, J lost 2 bases, and 7 bases stayed unmatched. CDR3 bases: TGTGCCATCAGTGAGGGGTTACTAGCGGGGGGCCCCTACGAGCAGTACTTC. Amino acids: CAISEGLLAGGPYEQYF.

The V and J genes are TRBV19 and TRBJ2-3; the D gene is possibly TRBD1 (6 bases). V gave up 4 bases and J gave up 0 bases, with 8 bases separating them. From germline, CDR1 is LNHDA and CDR2 SQIVND (reference sequence). This CDR3 region has 14 residues. The DNA for the CDR3 is TGTGCCAGTAGTAGACAGGAGAGCACAGATACGCAGTATTTT. Amino acid sequence: CASSRQESTDTQYF.

The chain has TRBV9 and TRBJ1-3; no definite D call. V was clipped by 5 bases and J by 4 bases, with 13 bases between them. Germline CDR1 reads SGDLS; CDR2 reads YYNGEE. The CDR3 has 14 amino acids. The DNA of the CDR3 is TGTGCCAGCAGTCCGGAGGTCGGCGGAAACACCATATATTTT. This translates into CASSPEVGGNTIYF. The full variable domain, rest sourced from reference TRBV9 and TRBJ1-3, is DSGVTQTPKHLITATGQRVTLRCSPRSGDLSVYWYQQSLDQGLQFLIQYYNGEERAKGNILERFSAQQFPDLHSELNLSSLELGDSALYFCASSPEVGGNTIYFGEGSWLTVV.

The chain employs TRBV6-1 and TRBJ2-7, with TRBD2 matching over 7 bases. The CDR3 length is 15 residues. The V gene end was trimmed by 3 bases and the J gene end by 4 bases; junction bases not matched to a gene: 9. Germline values: CDR1 MNHNS, CDR2 SASEGT. The CDR3 here is CASSDESAGLYEQYF. The CDR3 DNA reads as TGTGCCAGCAGTGATGAATCAGCGGGATTATACGAGCAGTACTTC.

This chain connects TRBV7-3 to TRBJ2-1, with 10 bases lining up with TRBD1. Germline V gene lookup returns CDR1 SGHTA and CDR2 FQGTGA. Trimming took 1 base from V and 7 from J; bases not matched to a gene: 4. This CDR3 is built from 15 residues. CDR3 residues: CASSLNRDRGNEQFF. The CDR3 nucleotides are TGTGCCAGCAGCTTAAACCGGGACAGGGGTAATGAGCAGTTCTTC.

V is TRBV7-2 and J is TRBJ2-5; 8 nucleotides match TRBD1. The CDR3 spans 15 residues. The J segment lost 5 bases and the V segment lost 3 bases, leaving 8 bases of the junction unmatched. CDR1 is SGHTA and CDR2 is FQGNSA in the germline V gene. CDR3 nucleotide sequence: TGTGCCAGCAGCTTTAGCAGGGGGCAGGGGGAGACCCAGTACTTC. It codes for CASSFSRGQGETQYF.

The CDR3, as DNA: TGTGCCAGCAGTTTAACACTGAACACTGAAGCTTTCTTT. Encoded protein: CASSLTLNTEAFF. This rearrangement joins TRBV28 to TRBJ1-1, with unresolved D. The germline gives CDR1 MDHEN, CDR2 SYDVKM. V was pared by 2 bases and J by 0 bases, with 4 bases between. The CDR3 spans 13 residues.